These 26 T cell receptor beta chains were sequenced from one sample in a study of cytomegalovirus exposure and HLA in healthy donors. Primers for the PCR totalled 60 Vbeta and 13 Jbeta. Using immunoSEQ multiplex PCR, the repertoire was profiled, and TCRdb retains in-frame clones only, with some absent. The sample yields under 200,000 clones, approximately 81% seen once. The sample was PBMCs. These receptors were obtained from a male donor in good health and CMV-seronegative.

The V and J genes are TRBV6-6 and TRBJ2-5; possibly TRBD1 for D (5 bases). The J call could be wrong; TRBJ2-7 is a better fit for the DNA end. Germline CDR1 and CDR2: MNHNY and SVGAGI (reference sequence). The CDR3 totals 16 residues. CDR3 protein: CASSHGRRGPTYEQYF. The CDR3 DNA reads as TGTGCCAGCAGCCACGGCCGAAGGGGCCCAACCTACGAGCAGTACTTC.

The chain combines TRBV18 with TRBJ2-7; 11 positions match TRBD1. The CDR3 is made up of 16 amino acids. With 3 bases clipped from V and 5 bases from J, the junction kept 9 bases outside the gene matches. Germline loops: CDR1 KGHSH, CDR2 LQKENI. CDR3: CASSPWFGQGANEQYF. The CDR3 bases are TGTGCCAGCTCACCTTGGTTTGGACAGGGGGCCAACGAGCAGTACTTC.

The chain joins TRBV10-2 to TRBJ2-3, with 11 bases lining up with TRBD2. Germline CDR1 is WSHSY and CDR2 is SAAADI. The CDR3 is 14 residues long. V dropped 8 bases and J dropped 3; count of bases not matched to a gene: 4. This chain's CDR3 is CASELAGVTDTQYF. DNA for the CDR3: TGCGCCAGCGAACTAGCGGGGGTTACAGATACGCAGTATTTT.

The chain is built from TRBV19 and TRBJ2-2, with a possible D match to TRBD2 (7 bases). The CDR3 extends over 14 amino acids. V was shortened by 3 bases and J by 7 bases, with 12 bases between the two germline ends. CDR1 and CDR2 (germline): LNHDA, SQIVND (reference sequence). CDR3 DNA sequence: TGTGCCAGTAGTATTTCGGGGGGCAACGGGGAGCTGTTTTTT. Amino acids: CASSISGGNGELFF.

V and J are TRBV6-1 and TRBJ2-7; weak D call: TRBD2 (7 bases). The V gene lost 8 bases and the J gene lost 2 bases, with 19 bases spanning the gap. Germline V gene data show CDR1 as MNHNS and CDR2 as SASEGT. The CDR3 covers 15 residues. CDR3 sequence reads: CASREVPGVAYEQYF. The CDR3 DNA sequence: TGTGCCAGCCGGGAGGTTCCAGGGGTAGCCTACGAGCAGTACTTC.

This clone was seen a single time. V is TRBV7-9 and J is TRBJ1-1; TRBD1 is a possible D gene (5 bases). V was trimmed by 3 bases and J by 5 bases, leaving 22 bases between them. Germline V gene lookup returns CDR1 SEHNR and CDR2 FQNEAQ (reference sequence). The CDR3 consists of 17 residues. The CDR3 protein is CASSFFRNRGFGTEAFF. The CDR3 bases are TGTGCCAGCAGCTTTTTCCGCAATCGGGGGTTCGGGACTGAAGCTTTCTTT.

The gene calls are TRBV14 and TRBJ2-7; 8 bases line up with TRBD1. Trimming cost V 3 bases and J 2 bases; bases outside gene matches: 6. The CDR3 has 15 residues. Germline CDR1 is SGHDN and CDR2 is FVKESK. This CDR3 is CASSHFRGPAYEQYF. In DNA form, the CDR3 reads TGTGCCAGCAGCCACTTCAGGGGGCCCGCCTACGAGCAGTACTTC.

The chain's CDR3 is CASTRGAGTGELFF. CDR3 coding DNA: TGTGCCAGCACACGGGGGGCCGGGACCGGGGAGCTGTTTTTT. The rearrangement joins TRBV7-6 to TRBJ2-2; tentative D call: TRBD2 (7 bases). Per the germline V gene, CDR1 is SGHVS and CDR2 is FNYEAQ. Trimming left V 7 bases short and J 5 bases short, with 14 bases between. The length of the CDR3 is 14 residues.

A single count supports this clone. The rearrangement joins TRBV6-4 to TRBJ2-1; a possible D gene is TRBD2 (5 bases). Germline CDR1 reads MRHNA; CDR2 reads SNTAGT. The CDR3 spans 13 residues. V shed 4 bases and J shed 8 bases, with 12 bases lying between them. The DNA for the CDR3 is TGTGCCAGCAGTGGCAGCGCGCGGGATGAGCAGTTCTTC. Translation gives CASSGSARDEQFF.

This clone has just one count. One end of the junction does not line up with germline, which may come from a read error. This sequence joins TRBV7-9 and TRBJ2-1, with a possible D match to TRBD1 (7 bases). Germline CDR1 SEHNR, CDR2 FQNEAQ (reference sequence). The CDR3 spans 16 residues. The CDR3 reads CSSSFAGGGGYNEQFF. CDR3 nucleotides: TGTTCCAGCAGCTTCGCAGGGGGAGGAGGCTACAATGAGCAGTTCTTC.

This clone was counted a few times. The V and J genes are TRBV6-5 and TRBJ1-2; D is unclear. Trimming shortened V by 1 base and J by 4 bases, and 13 bases separated the two germline ends. The CDR3 contains 15 residues. Germline V gene sequence: CDR1 MNHEY, CDR2 SVGAGI. The CDR3 loop is CASSYFQRPAYGYTF. In DNA form, the CDR3 reads TGTGCCAGCAGTTACTTTCAGCGGCCAGCCTATGGCTACACCTTC.

The V gene is TRBV29-1, the J gene TRBJ2-7; D may be TRBD2 (6 bases). Germline-derived CDR1 and CDR2 are SQVTM and ANQGSEA. The CDR3 has 15 residues. The V gene lost 0 bases and the J gene lost 0 bases, with 12 bases spanning the gap. Here the CDR3 reads CSVEDLSGLSYEQYF. CDR3 DNA sequence: TGCAGCGTTGAAGATCTGAGCGGGCTCTCCTACGAGCAGTACTTC.

CDR3 protein: CASSLSQGANEKLFF. The CDR3 region has the DNA TGTGCCAGCAGCTTGTCACAGGGCGCCAATGAAAAACTGTTTTTT. The gene calls are TRBV5-4 and TRBJ1-4, with D perhaps matching TRBD1 (6 bases). The CDR3 is made up of 15 amino acids. The V gene lost 1 base and the J gene lost 5 bases, with 12 bases spanning the gap. In germline, CDR1 is SGHNT, CDR2 YYREEE (reference sequence).

The chain joins TRBV7-9 to TRBJ1-1; no clear D gene. Trimming stripped 9 bases from V and 1 base from J, with 9 bases between. The CDR3 contains 12 residues. Germline CDR1 reads SEHNR; CDR2 reads FQNEAQ (reference sequence). The CDR3 loop reads CASLLENTEAFF. The CDR3 DNA reads as TGTGCCAGTCTACTAGAGAACACTGAAGCTTTCTTT. Full variable domain (outside the CDR3, taken from reference TRBV7-9 and TRBJ1-1): DTGVSQNPRHKITKRGQNVTFRCDPISEHNRLYWYRQTLGQGPEFLTYFQNEAQLEKSRLLSDRFSAERPKGSFSTLEIQRTEQGDSAMYLCASLLENTEAFFGQGTRLTVV.

The V and J genes are TRBV29-1 and TRBJ1-1; 7 positions match TRBD1. Losses at the gene ends were 6 bases for V and 6 bases for J; bases not matched to a gene: 7. CDR3 length: 12 amino acids. Germline V gene sequence: CDR1 SQVTM, CDR2 ANQGSEA. CDR3 sequence reads: CSVQTGIPEAFF. CDR3 DNA sequence: TGCAGCGTCCAGACAGGGATCCCTGAAGCTTTCTTT.

J is TRBJ2-7 and V is TRBV14; D not certain. The CDR3 consists of 15 residues. V was shortened by 1 base and J by 0 bases, with 10 bases between the two germline ends. The V gene's germline CDR1 is SGHDN and CDR2 FVKESK. CDR3 region: CASSQVGRLSYEQYF. The DNA for the CDR3 is TGTGCCAGCAGCCAAGTCGGCAGGCTCTCCTACGAGCAGTACTTC.

This chain connects TRBV5-4 to TRBJ1-2, with D possibly matching TRBD1 (5 bases). This CDR3 comprises 14 residues. CDR1 and CDR2 from the germline V gene are SGHNT and YYREEE (reference sequence). The V gene lost 1 base and the J gene lost 0 bases, with 7 bases spanning the gap. CDR3 nucleotides: TGTGCCAGCAGCTTGATACAGGCTAACTATGGCTACACCTTC. Its protein is CASSLIQANYGYTF.

The chain uses TRBV5-5 and TRBJ1-1; D not certain. The germline gives CDR1 SGHKS, CDR2 YYEKEE (reference sequence). Trimming shortened V by 6 bases and J by 4 bases, and 10 bases separated the two germline ends. There are 12 residues in the CDR3. CDR3 sequence (DNA): TGTGCCAGCATCCTAGTGGGCACTGAAGCTTTCTTT. It yields the protein CASILVGTEAFF.

The CDR3 reads CASSSGLALGYQETQYF. The CDR3 coding sequence is TGCGCCAGCAGCTCGGGACTAGCCCTGGGGTACCAAGAGACCCAGTACTTC. The chain has TRBV5-1 and TRBJ2-5; 9 nucleotides agree with TRBD2. The CDR3 runs 17 residues. After removal of 3 bases from V and 0 bases from J, the junction contained 9 bases not matched to a gene. From germline, CDR1 is SGHRS and CDR2 YFSETQ.

This clone was seen more than once but under ten times. V is TRBV18 and J is TRBJ1-2; a possible D gene is TRBD1 (5 bases). The CDR3 has 16 amino acids. V was clipped by 3 bases and J by 4 bases, with 18 bases between them. Per germline, CDR1 KGHSH and CDR2 LQKENI. The CDR3 spells CASSPFSGPMGYGYTF. Written as DNA, the CDR3 is TGTGCCAGCTCACCTTTTTCAGGGCCGATGGGCTATGGCTACACCTTC.

This clone was detected only once. J is TRBJ1-6 and V is TRBV27; 7 bases map to TRBD1. V dropped 5 bases and J dropped 6; count of bases not matched to a gene: 10. Germline V gene data show CDR1 as MNHEY and CDR2 as SMNVEV (reference sequence). CDR3 length: 16 residues. CDR3: CASSQQTGTANSPLHF. As DNA, the CDR3 is TGTGCCAGCAGTCAACAAACCGGGACAGCTAATTCACCCCTCCACTTT.

This clone appeared a few times. Written as DNA, the CDR3 is TGCGCCAGCAGCTCCGAACCCTCAGGGCAGTATTTT. Translated: CASSSEPSGQYF. This chain connects TRBV5-1 to TRBJ2-3; no firm D call. CDR3 length: 12 amino acids. The V gene's germline CDR1 is SGHRS and CDR2 YFSETQ. Trimming took off 3 bases at V and 11 bases at J, with 13 bases between the two ends.

This chain links TRBV6-5 with TRBJ1-3; TRBD1 aligns across 7 bases. Losses at the gene ends were 2 bases for V and 3 bases for J; bases not matched to a gene: 4. CDR1 MNHEY and CDR2 SVGAGI come from the germline V gene. This CDR3 comprises 15 residues. As DNA, the CDR3 is TGTGCCAGCAGTTACGACAGGGTGGATGGAAACACCATATATTTT. Its translation is CASSYDRVDGNTIYF.

The V call is TRBV20-1, the J call TRBJ1-2, with D unclear. V shed 3 bases and J shed 8 bases, with 10 bases lying between them. The length of the CDR3 is 11 residues. Germline V CDR1 and CDR2: DFQATT, SNEGSKA (reference sequence). The CDR3 is CSARPGSGYTF. The CDR3 DNA follows: TGCAGTGCTAGGCCCGGGTCGGGCTACACCTTC.

This clone has just a few counts. The V call is TRBV13, the J call TRBJ2-1, with D unclear. The V gene lost 1 base and the J gene lost 8 bases, with 6 bases spanning the gap. Germline CDR1 is PRHDT and CDR2 is FYEKMQ (reference sequence). The CDR3 is 12 residues long. CDR3 nucleotide sequence: TGTGCCAGCAGCTTAGCCCCGTATGAGCAGTTCTTC. Its protein is CASSLAPYEQFF.

The chain links TRBV5-6 to TRBJ2-3; D perhaps matches TRBD1 (6 bases). V gave up 0 bases and J gave up 4 bases, with 9 bases separating them. Looked up from germline, CDR1 is SGHDT and CDR2 is YYEEEE. The CDR3 is 14 residues long. In DNA, the CDR3 is TGTGCCAGCAGCTTGGGGCAGGGGTCAGATACGCAGTATTTT. As protein: CASSLGQGSDTQYF. The entire variable domain, with the rest obtained from reference TRBV5-6 and TRBJ2-3, is as follows: DAGVTQSPTHLIKTRGQQVTLRCSPKSGHDTVSWYQQALGQGPQFIFQYYEEEERQRGNFPDRFSGHQFPNYSSELNVNALLLGDSALYLCASSLGQGSDTQYFGPGTRLTVL.